The sequence of this T cell receptor (beta chain) was determined in a study of blood T cell repertoires in COVID-19. In the authors' methods: The assay estimated nucleated cells by amplifying reference gene primers. Here immunoSEQ multiplex PCR was the method, and the copy in TCRdb shows in-frame clones only, minus some. Clone size and V and J calls were adopted from that table, with D and trimming inferred from the DNA. The table shows approximately 90,000 clones, with approximately 90% occurring only once. This clone was counted a single time. The CDR3 contains 15 residues. Germline V gene lookup returns CDR1 SQVTM and CDR2 ANQGSEA. With 4 bases clipped from V and 4 bases from J, the junction kept 9 bases outside the gene matches.

This TCR derives from a man aged 45 to 65 with acute or convalescent COVID-19. This chain joins TRBV29-1 and TRBJ1-1, with 10 bases lining up with TRBD1. The sequenced sample consisted of peripheral blood. CDR3: CSVVGTGVVFTEAFF. The CDR3 nucleotides are TGCAGCGTTGTGGGGACAGGGGTAGTGTTCACTGAAGCTTTCTTT.